One sample yielded the 12 T cell receptor beta chains listed below, sequenced in a study of blood T cell repertoires in COVID-19. The data were produced by immunoSEQ multiplex PCR, yet TCRdb's version contains in-frame clones alone and is incomplete. The table records about 200,000 clones, about nine tenths of them present only once. What was sequenced was peripheral blood. All receptors derive from a man older than 75 with acute or convalescent COVID-19.

The V gene is TRBV24-1, the J gene TRBJ1-1, with TRBD1 identical over 7 bases. The CDR3 runs to 13 residues. Germline CDR1 is KGHDR and CDR2 is SFDVKD. Trimming took 7 bases from V and 5 from J; bases not matched to a gene: 6. In DNA form, the CDR3 reads TGTGCCACCAGCCTCAGGGGGAGGACTGAAGCTTTCTTT. Residues: CATSLRGRTEAFF.

This sequence joins TRBV5-1 and TRBJ2-2; D uncertain. This CDR3 has 14 amino acids. Trimming removed 0 bases from V and 3 bases from J, with 6 bases in between. Germline CDR1 and CDR2: SGHRS and YFSETQ. The CDR3 DNA sequence: TGCGCCAGCAGCTTGGCCCTCGACACCGGGGAGCTGTTTTTT. Amino acid sequence: CASSLALDTGELFF.

This sequence joins TRBV5-1 and TRBJ1-2; 8 bases align to TRBD1. Unmatched junction bases numbered 13, after V lost 4 bases and J lost 2 bases. Germline loops: CDR1 SGHRS, CDR2 YFSETQ. The CDR3 consists of 17 residues. The DNA for the CDR3 is TGCGCCAGCAGCACAGGACAGGGCTATCTAAAAAACTATGGCTACACCTTC. Translation gives CASSTGQGYLKNYGYTF.

This clone was seen a few times. The chain combines TRBV7-2 with TRBJ2-4; weak D call: TRBD1 (5 bases). Germline CDR1 is SGHTA and CDR2 is FQGNSA. The length of the CDR3 is 15 residues. Trimming took 5 bases from V and 0 from J, leaving 11 bases between them. CDR3: CASSQQAIAKNIQYF. As DNA, the CDR3 is TGTGCCAGCAGCCAACAGGCAATAGCCAAAAACATTCAGTACTTC.

J is TRBJ2-5 and V is TRBV24-1; 8 positions match TRBD2. The CDR3 contains 16 residues. V gave up 3 bases and J gave up 4 bases; unmatched junction bases: 9. The V gene's germline CDR1 is KGHDR and CDR2 SFDVKD. The CDR3 bases are TGTGCCACCAGTGATGGGTCGGGGGGGCTGTTAGAGACCCAGTACTTC. Translation: CATSDGSGGLLETQYF.

Notes on this clone: One junction end does not reproduce the germline sequence, and a read error may be involved. The genes are TRBV24-1 and TRBJ1-5; maybe TRBD1 (6 bases). This CDR3 is built from 12 residues. In germline, CDR1 is KGHDR, CDR2 SFDVKD. The chain's CDR3 is CATSEPPGQLNF. In DNA, the CDR3 is TGTGCCACCAGTGAGCCCCCGGGACAATTGAATTTT.

The gene calls are TRBV27 and TRBJ2-1; 9 bases are a match to TRBD2. CDR1 is MNHEY, CDR2 SMNVEV, per germline (reference sequence). The CDR3 sequence is 15 residues long. V trimming: 6 bases; J trimming: 9 bases; junction bases outside the gene matches: 12. CDR3 protein: CASSFFGGRAPEQFF. DNA of the CDR3: TGTGCCAGCAGCTTCTTTGGCGGGAGGGCCCCTGAGCAGTTCTTC.

V gene TRBV7-9 combines with J gene TRBJ1-2, with D uncertain. The germline V gene encodes CDR1 SEHNR and CDR2 FQNEAQ (reference sequence). V gave up 3 bases and J gave up 7 bases, with 9 bases separating them. The CDR3 extends over 12 amino acids. The CDR3 region has the DNA TGTGCCAGCAGCTTCGACTACGGTGGCTACACCTTC. It encodes CASSFDYGGYTF.

The rearrangement links TRBV9 to TRBJ1-3; 8 nucleotides agree with TRBD1. J was trimmed by 2 bases and V by 2 bases; bases with no gene match: 3. CDR1 SGDLS and CDR2 YYNGEE come from the germline V gene. The length of the CDR3 is 15 residues. CDR3 sequence reads: CASSVQGAPGNTIYF. In DNA form, the CDR3 reads TGTGCCAGCAGCGTTCAGGGGGCGCCTGGAAACACCATATATTTT.

The V gene is TRBV2, the J gene TRBJ2-2; D uncertain. CDR1 SNHLY and CDR2 FYNNEI come from the germline V gene. This CDR3 has 16 residues. V gave up 3 bases and J gave up 0 bases, with 11 bases separating them. The CDR3 nucleotides are TGTGCCAGCAGTGATCCGGGTCCTGCGAACACCGGGGAGCTGTTTTTT. It yields the protein CASSDPGPANTGELFF.

The V gene is TRBV6-1, the J gene TRBJ1-4; D is unresolved. V gave up 2 bases and J gave up 8 bases, with 12 bases separating them. The CDR3 runs 14 residues. Germline V gene lookup returns CDR1 MNHNS and CDR2 SASEGT. CDR3 DNA sequence: TGTGCCAGCAGTGAAACAGTGGGTGTCGAAAAACTGTTTTTT. Protein: CASSETVGVEKLFF.

The J gene is TRBJ2-2, the V gene TRBV29-1, with D possibly being TRBD1 (5 bases). Trimming shortened V by 6 bases and J by 4 bases, and 18 bases separated the two germline ends. The CDR3 runs 15 residues. Germline V lookup: CDR1 SQVTM, CDR2 ANQGSEA. The CDR3 nucleotides are TGCAGCGTACAGTCGGCAGGGCTGGTCACCGGGGAGCTGTTTTTT. This codes for CSVQSAGLVTGELFF.